This is a list of T cell receptor beta chains from one sample in a study of beta chain features in type 1 diabetes. Sequenced by immunoSEQ multiplex PCR; TCRdb stores in-frame clones only, minus some. The table records 250,000 to 300,000 clones, less than 30% of them present only once. Sequences were obtained from naive CD4+ T cells from blood. Source of these receptors: a woman aged 25 to 39 with type 1 diabetes. Both conserved end residues are part of each CDR3. A D gene is named only where the DNA matches it firmly. A clone size is listed for some rows: how often the clone was seen (once, few, many), or a class if it is expanded.

.	TRBV7-2	TRBJ2-1	.	CASSLELAHNEQFF	TGTGCCAGCAGCTTAGAACTAGCACACAATGAGCAGTTCTTC
.	TRBV28	TRBJ2-1	TRBD2	CASSPLGEGKNEQFF	TGTGCCAGCAGCCCCCTGGGGGAGGGAAAAAATGAGCAGTTCTTC
.	TRBV4-2	TRBJ2-1	.	CASSQRDSEQFF	TGTGCCAGCAGCCAGCGGGACAGTGAGCAGTTCTTC
.	TRBV11-2	TRBJ1-2	TRBD1	CASSLVSGQGGTF	TGTGCCAGCAGCTTAGTCTCGGGACAGGGAGGCACCTTC
few	TRBV6-1	TRBJ2-5	TRBD2	CASSVYSGSAETQYF	TGTGCCAGCAGTGTGTACAGCGGGAGTGCTGAGACCCAGTACTTC
few	TRBV9	TRBJ2-1	TRBD2	CASSIEGGGLTEQFF	TGTGCCAGCAGCATCGAAGGCGGGGGGCTCACAGAGCAGTTCTTC
few	TRBV19	TRBJ2-4	.	CASSMISVNIQYF	TGTGCCAGTAGTATGATCTCGGTGAACATTCAGTACTTC
few	TRBV2	TRBJ2-7	TRBD1	CASRGQGPYEQYF	TGTGCCAGCAGGGGACAGGGCCCCTACGAGCAGTACTTC
.	TRBV28	TRBJ2-3	TRBD1	CASTLGQVEDTQYF	TGTGCCAGCACCCTGGGACAGGTCGAGGATACGCAGTATTTT
.	TRBV7-9	TRBJ2-1	TRBD1	CASIDQTGGSYNEQFF	TGTGCCAGCATCGATCAAACAGGGGGCAGCTACAATGAGCAGTTCTTC
few	TRBV5-1	TRBJ2-3	TRBD2	CASSLLTSGSTDTQYF	TGCGCCAGCAGCTTATTGACTAGCGGTAGCACAGATACGCAGTATTTT
few	TRBV7-3	TRBJ2-1	TRBD2	CASSESPLLAGSYNEQFF	TGTGCCAGCAGCGAAAGCCCTCTCCTAGCGGGATCCTACAATGAGCAGTTCTTC
once	TRBV21-1	TRBJ1-1	.	CASTQLSQNAAEAFF	TGTGCCAGCACCCAGTTGTCCCAAAATGCAGCTGAAGCTTTCTTT
.	TRBV23-1	TRBJ2-3	.	CASRTPRRTRPYF	TGCGCCAGCAGGACGCCTAGGAGGACTCGTCCGTATTTT
.	TRBV30	TRBJ1-2	.	CAWSVQGGYYGYTF	TGTGCCTGGAGTGTACAGGGAGGGTACTATGGCTACACCTTC
.	TRBV27	TRBJ2-5	.	CASSRGRKETQYF	TGTGCCAGCAGTCGAGGGAGAAAGGAGACCCAGTACTTC
.	TRBV7-9	TRBJ2-2	TRBD2	CASRSIWTSGSANTGELFF	TGTGCCAGCAGATCAATTTGGACTAGCGGGAGCGCGAACACCGGGGAGCTGTTTTTT
.	TRBV30	TRBJ1-2	.	CAWMGRGRRGYTF	TGTGCCTGGATGGGCAGGGGAAGACGGGGCTACACCTTC
few	TRBV27	TRBJ2-7	.	CASSLARPAYEQYF	TGTGCCAGCAGTTTGGCCAGGCCCGCCTACGAGCAGTACTTC
few	TRBV2	TRBJ2-7	TRBD1	CASSLGQGGDEQYF	TGTGCCAGCAGCCTGGGACAGGGAGGCGACGAGCAGTACTTC
few	TRBV29-1	TRBJ2-1	TRBD2	CSTGLEANEQFF	TGCAGCACGGGACTAGAGGCCAATGAGCAGTTCTTC
.	TRBV29-1	TRBJ1-2	TRBD1	CSVEGTGGDGYTF	TGCAGCGTTGAAGGGACAGGGGGCGATGGCTACACCTTC
.	TRBV9	TRBJ2-4	.	CASSVGTTWKNIQYF	TGTGCCAGCAGCGTAGGAACCACTTGGAAAAACATTCAGTACTTC
.	TRBV25-1	TRBJ2-3	.	CASSAYLRVTDTQYF	TGTGCCAGCAGTGCTTACCTGCGGGTCACAGATACGCAGTATTTT
few	TRBV7-6	TRBJ2-2	.	CASSSAPGDTGELFF	TGTGCCAGCAGCTCAGCTCCGGGTGACACCGGGGAGCTGTTTTTT
.	TRBV15	TRBJ1-4	.	CATSRRGSWEKLFF	TGTGCCACCAGCCGGCGGGGGAGTTGGGAAAAACTGTTTTTT
.	TRBV11-1	TRBJ2-5	.	CASSLNRHQETQYF	TGTGCCAGCAGCTTAAACAGGCACCAAGAGACCCAGTACTTC
.	TRBV11-2	TRBJ2-1	TRBD2	CASRGLAGVHNEQFF	TGTGCCAGCAGAGGACTAGCGGGAGTACACAATGAGCAGTTCTTC
.	TRBV7-7	TRBJ2-7	TRBD1	CASSRDSRYEQYF	TGTGCTAGCAGCCGGGACAGCCGCTACGAGCAGTACTTC
.	TRBV6-6	TRBJ2-3	TRBD2	CASSPRSSGSTDTQYF	TGTGCCAGCAGTCCCCGTTCTAGCGGGTCCACAGATACGCAGTATTTT
.	TRBV15	TRBJ2-1	TRBD2	CATSRAALAGGYNEQFF	TGTGCCACCAGCAGAGCTGCGCTAGCGGGAGGGTACAATGAGCAGTTCTTC
few	TRBV27	TRBJ2-7	.	CASRPGIITYEQYF	TGTGCCAGCAGACCAGGGATAATCACCTACGAGCAGTACTTC
.	TRBV6-1	TRBJ1-2	.	CASSARGGYTF	TGTGCCAGCAGTGCAAGAGGGGGCTACACCTTC
few	TRBV19	TRBJ2-1	TRBD2	CARASLTSGRCNEQFF	TGTGCCAGAGCCTCTCTGACTAGCGGGAGGTGCAATGAGCAGTTCTTC
.	TRBV28	TRBJ2-1	.	CATTYQNHEQFF	TGTGCCACCACCTACCAAAATCATGAGCAGTTCTTC
.	TRBV19	TRBJ2-6	.	CASSTDSRFWANVLTF	TGTGCCAGTAGTACGGACAGCCGCTTTTGGGCCAACGTCCTGACTTTC
.	TRBV30	TRBJ1-2	.	CAWSVLPRAYHGYTF	TGTGCCTGGAGTGTCCTCCCCAGGGCCTATCATGGCTACACCTTC
few	TRBV25-1	TRBJ2-1	TRBD2	CASSELGTSAFNEQFF	TGTGCCAGCAGTGAACTTGGGACTAGCGCATTCAATGAGCAGTTCTTC
few	TRBV21-1	TRBJ2-2	.	CASSKPGQGVVGELFF	TGTGCCAGCAGCAAACCGGGACAGGGAGTTGTCGGGGAGCTGTTTTTT
few	TRBV5-1	TRBJ2-1	TRBD2	CASSFGLAGDLDNEQFF	TGCGCCAGCAGCTTCGGACTAGCGGGGGACTTAGACAATGAGCAGTTCTTC
.	TRBV29-1	TRBJ2-5	TRBD2	CSVETGGPSLTQYF	TGCAGCGTTGAAACGGGAGGCCCGAGCTTGACCCAGTACTTC
few	TRBV30	TRBJ1-5	.	CAWSVRGNQPQHF	TGTGCCTGGAGTGTAAGAGGGAATCAGCCCCAGCATTTT
.	TRBV2	TRBJ1-1	TRBD1	CASRDRMNTEAFF	TGTGCCAGCAGGGACAGGATGAACACTGAAGCTTTCTTT
.	TRBV29-1	TRBJ2-1	TRBD2	CSAPGLAGVSEQFF	TGCAGCGCACCTGGGCTAGCGGGAGTAAGTGAGCAGTTCTTC
.	TRBV7-2	TRBJ1-1	TRBD1	CASSSWTGDTEAFF	TGTGCCAGCAGCTCCTGGACAGGGGATACTGAAGCTTTCTTT
few	TRBV28	TRBJ2-1	TRBD1	CASRRQGRTTDEQFF	TGTGCCAGCAGGCGACAGGGAAGGACGACCGATGAGCAGTTCTTC
.	TRBV7-9	TRBJ2-3	.	CASTVMSTDTQYF	TGTGCCAGCACGGTAATGAGCACAGATACGCAGTATTTT
few	TRBV7-2	TRBJ2-4	.	CASSSGLAKNIQYF	TGTGCCAGCAGCTCCGGGTTAGCCAAAAACATTCAGTACTTC
few	TRBV15	TRBJ2-3	TRBD2	CATSEGGRADTQYF	TGTGCCACCAGCGAGGGAGGGAGGGCAGATACGCAGTATTTT
few	TRBV7-8	TRBJ2-2	.	CASSLEEVAGELFF	TGTGCCAGCAGCCTGGAGGAGGTGGCCGGGGAGCTGTTTTTT
few	TRBV4-2	TRBJ2-5	TRBD2	CASSQRRGGAQETQYF	TGTGCCAGCAGCCAACGGCGGGGGGGGGCCCAAGAGACCCAGTACTTC
.	TRBV5-4	TRBJ2-2	TRBD2	CASSSTSGNTGELFF	TGTGCCAGCAGCTCAACTAGCGGGAACACCGGGGAGCTGTTTTTT
few	TRBV4-1	TRBJ2-5	.	CASSQGILLQAQYF	TGCGCCAGCAGCCAAGGCATCTTATTGCAGGCCCAGTACTTC
few	TRBV15	TRBJ1-1	TRBD1	CATSGTGTGAGNTEAFF	TGTGCCACCAGCGGGACCGGGACAGGGGCCGGGAACACTGAAGCTTTCTTT
.	TRBV5-1	TRBJ2-7	TRBD2	CASSPGLAYEQYF	TGCGCCAGCAGCCCCGGACTAGCCTACGAGCAGTACTTC
.	TRBV7-2	TRBJ2-2	.	CASSLVGANTGELFF	TGTGCCAGCAGCTTAGTGGGAGCAAACACCGGGGAGCTGTTTTTT
.	TRBV28	TRBJ2-6	.	CASSLQYGANVLTF	TGTGCCAGCAGTTTACAGTACGGGGCCAACGTCCTGACTTTC
few	TRBV9	TRBJ2-1	.	CASSVVGGPYNEQFF	TGTGCCAGCAGCGTAGTGGGGGGGCCCTACAATGAGCAGTTCTTC
.	TRBV6-5	TRBJ2-7	.	CASSYSTGEYEQYF	TGTGCCAGCAGTTACTCCACGGGAGAGTACGAGCAGTACTTC
.	TRBV6-6	TRBJ2-7	.	CASSPSYEQYF	TGTGCCAGCTCCCCGAGCTACGAGCAGTACTTC